One sample yielded the 25 T cell receptor beta chains listed below, sequenced in a study of T cell repertoires in aging, cancer and after chemotherapy (dated by TCRdb to between 2018 and 2021). Sequencing used an Illumina MiSeq. Using a mixed TRB-A/B primer pool, multiplex touch-down PCR amplified rearranged TRB sequences covering the V, D and J segments. The public reads were reprocessed in TCRdb via fastp at Q25 and MiXCR, keeping in-frame beta chains. Each record represents a unique CDR3 protein, reported with the most common genes and DNA among its rows. This sample gives under 4,000 distinct CDR3 sequences in total; approximately 24% of them show up just once. The top ten clonotypes cover roughly an eighth of the sample. TCR beta rearrangements were amplified from genomic DNA extracted from peripheral blood rather than from sorted cells or RNA. Source material: blood. The source is a human donor with a solid tumor.

In its sample, this clonotype is medium-sized. The genes are TRBV13 and TRBJ2-7; no clear D gene. CDR3 length: 15 amino acids. From germline, CDR1 is PRHDT and CDR2 FYEKMQ (reference sequence). The ends were cut back, 6 bases at V and 5 bases at J, with 20 bases in the middle. CDR3 sequence: CASRSRQDGSDEQYF. The CDR3, as DNA: TGTGCCAGCAGGTCCCGCCAGGATGGTTCGGACGAGCAGTACTTC.

The chain couples TRBV5-1 to TRBJ1-1, with unresolved D. The germline gives CDR1 SGHRS, CDR2 YFSETQ. The CDR3 spans 14 residues. V shed 0 bases and J shed 0 bases, with 6 bases lying between them. In DNA, the CDR3 is TGCGCCAGCAGCTTGGGGTCCATGAACACTGAAGCTTTCTTT. It translates to CASSLGSMNTEAFF.

This clonotype appeared once. V gene TRBV10-2 combines with J gene TRBJ2-2; D is possibly TRBD1 (6 bases). Trimming took off 0 bases at V and 6 bases at J, with 11 bases between the two ends. This CDR3 is 15 amino acids long. CDR1 and CDR2 from the germline V gene are WSHSY and SAAADI. The CDR3 region is CASSESRKGAGELFF. CDR3 nucleotide sequence: TGCGCCAGCAGTGAGTCGAGGAAGGGGGCCGGGGAGCTGTTTTTT.

This clonotype is deemed medium-sized (0.01 to 0.1%). The CDR3: CSARYQAGVTGELFF. The CDR3 region has the DNA TGCAGTGCTAGATACCAAGCGGGGGTTACCGGGGAGCTGTTTTTT. The V and J genes are TRBV20-1 and TRBJ2-2, with 8 bases identical to TRBD2. The CDR3 consists of 15 residues. Germline CDR1 and CDR2: DFQATT and SNEGSKA (reference sequence). V lost 2 bases to trimming and J lost 5 bases; unmatched junction nucleotides: 7.

This clonotype qualifies as medium-sized. This chain joins TRBV6-2 or TRBV6-3 and TRBJ1-5, with D possibly being TRBD1 (5 bases). CDR3 length equals 15 residues. V was cut by 8 bases and J by 2 bases, with 16 bases left in between. Per the germline V gene, CDR1 is MNHEY and CDR2 is SVGEGT. The CDR3 DNA follows: TGTGCCAGCGGGGAGTGGGGGGAAGGCAATCAGCCCCAGCATTTT. This translates into CASGEWGEGNQPQHF.

By sample fraction, this clonotype is large. The chain combines TRBV29-1 with TRBJ2-2, with a weak D call TRBD2 (6 bases). Trimming stripped 6 bases from V and 0 bases from J, with 11 bases between. Per germline, CDR1 SQVTM and CDR2 ANQGSEA. The CDR3 extends over 14 amino acids. Here the CDR3 reads CSVDGGANTGELFF. The CDR3 bases are TGCAGCGTGGACGGGGGAGCGAACACCGGGGAGCTGTTTTTT.

Regarding this clonotype: A much larger clone sits a single nucleotide away, making a read error possible. This sequence joins TRBV7-9 and TRBJ2-1; D is unclear. Germline lookup yields CDR1 SEHNR and CDR2 FQNEAQ (reference sequence). This CDR3 region has 12 residues. Written as DNA, the CDR3 is TGTGCCAGCAGCCCTGTCCCCGATGATCAGTTCTTC. Translated: CASSPVPDDQFF.

The chain couples TRBV20-1 to TRBJ1-1; 7 bases align to TRBD1. V trimming: 3 bases; J trimming: 0 bases; junction bases outside the gene matches: 13. Looked up from germline, CDR1 is DFQATT and CDR2 is SNEGSKA (reference sequence). The CDR3 is made up of 17 amino acids. The CDR3: CSASAPRGLGMNTEAFF. As DNA, the CDR3 is TGCAGTGCTAGTGCTCCGAGGGGGCTCGGCATGAACACTGAAGCTTTCTTT.

This clonotype is medium-sized by share. This chain uses TRBV29-1 with TRBJ1-1; TRBD1 agrees at 7 bases. V trimming: 6 bases; J trimming: 0 bases; junction bases outside the gene matches: 10. The CDR3 sequence is 15 residues long. CDR1 and CDR2 from the germline V gene are SQVTM and ANQGSEA. The CDR3 here is CSVALRTGVNTEAFF. CDR3 nucleotides: TGCAGCGTGGCGCTAAGAACAGGGGTGAACACTGAAGCTTTCTTT.

V usage is TRBV2 and J usage is TRBJ2-1; possible D gene TRBD2, 5 bases. Germline CDR1 and CDR2: SNHLY and FYNNEI. Trimming cost V 7 bases and J 10 bases, with 11 bases left between them. The CDR3 spans 11 residues. CDR3 nucleotides: TGTGCCAGCACCGGACTCCTAGAGCAGTTCTTC. Translated, it gives CASTGLLEQFF.

The rearrangement uses TRBV5-1 and TRBJ1-1; D is perhaps TRBD1 (5 bases). CDR3 length: 15 amino acids. Germline loops: CDR1 SGHRS, CDR2 YFSETQ. The V gene lost 1 base and the J gene lost 1 base, with 11 bases spanning the gap. Here the CDR3 DNA reads TGCGCCAGCAGCTTGAGCGGACAAAAGAACACTGAAGCTTTCTTT. It translates to CASSLSGQKNTEAFF.

This clonotype was seen only a few times. The chain uses TRBV5-1 and TRBJ1-4; 8 bases match TRBD1. Germline V CDR1 and CDR2: SGHRS, YFSETQ. CDR3 length: 15 amino acids. Germline trimming cut 4 bases from V and 5 bases from J; bases unmatched to any gene: 7. In DNA form, the CDR3 reads TGCGCCAGCAGCCTCCAGGACAGGGTAAATGAAAAACTGTTTTTT. It is translated as CASSLQDRVNEKLFF.

Turning to this clonotype: Given a much more abundant clone one base away, this may be a read error. The J gene is TRBJ1-1, the V gene TRBV6-2 or TRBV6-3, with 8 bases identical to TRBD1. Per germline, CDR1 MNHEY and CDR2 SVGEGT. CDR3 length: 15 residues. The CDR3 sequence: CATSYRTGLGTEAFF. As DNA, the CDR3 is TGTGCCACCAGTTACCGGACAGGGTTAGGGACTGAAGCTTTCTTT.

On this clonotype: It may be a read error: a sequence one base away is much more abundant. The chain carries TRBV24-1 and TRBJ2-2, with no clear D. Trimming left V 3 bases short and J 7 bases short, with 17 bases between. Germline V gene lookup returns CDR1 KGHDR and CDR2 SFDVKD. The CDR3 runs 16 residues. The DNA of the CDR3 is TGTGCCACCAGTGATACCAACACGGGTAGACTCGGGGAGCTGTTTTTT. Encoded protein: CATSDTNTGRLGELFF.

This clonotype is medium-sized within its sample. This chain links TRBV5-4 with TRBJ2-5; 11 bases are a match to TRBD2. This CDR3 comprises 15 residues. Trimming took 1 base from V and 6 from J; bases not matched to a gene: 5. Germline assignment: CDR1 SGHNT and CDR2 YYREEE (reference sequence). This CDR3 reads CASSLIAGGTKTQYF. The CDR3 region has the DNA TGTGCCAGCAGCTTGATAGCGGGGGGGACGAAGACCCAGTACTTC.

V gene TRBV2 combines with J gene TRBJ2-7; 7 bases agree with TRBD1. Trimming cost V 5 bases and J 12 bases; bases outside gene matches: 13. Germline loops: CDR1 SNHLY, CDR2 FYNNEI. CDR3 length: 13 amino acids. CDR3 in DNA: TGTGCCAGCAGTCCCTACAACTCGGGACAGACGTACTTC. It translates to CASSPYNSGQTYF.

Notes on this clonotype: A much larger clone sits a single nucleotide away, making a read error possible. This chain links TRBV6-2 or TRBV6-3 with TRBJ2-5; D is possibly TRBD1 (6 bases). Germline V CDR1 and CDR2: MNHEY, SVGEGT. This CDR3 contains 13 residues. CDR3 DNA sequence: TGTGCCAACAGTAGGACAGAGCAAGAGACCCAGTACTTC. It codes for CANSRTEQETQYF.

This clonotype was seen a few times. This sequence joins TRBV12-3 or TRBV12-4 and TRBJ1-1, with D perhaps matching TRBD1 (5 bases). Trimming shortened V by 1 base and J by 0 bases, and 15 bases separated the two germline ends. There are 17 residues in the CDR3. The CDR3 coding sequence is TGTGCCAGCAGTTTAGATACGCGACAGCCGATGAACACTGAAGCTTTCTTT. Residues: CASSLDTRQPMNTEAFF.

Comments on this clonotype: At one of its ends the junction is not consistent with the germline gene, which may arise from a read error. V is TRBV5-4 and J is TRBJ2-2; D could derive from TRBD1 or TRBD2 (6 bases each). The germline V gene has CDR1 SGHNT and CDR2 YYREEE (reference sequence). The CDR3 runs to 15 residues. CDR3 protein: CTSSWGASSTRELFF. CDR3 sequence (DNA): TGTACCAGCAGCTGGGGGGCCAGCTCAACCCGGGAGCTGTTTTTT.

The genes are TRBV19 and TRBJ2-2, with 7 nucleotides matching TRBD1. V dropped 3 bases and J dropped 2; count of bases not matched to a gene: 6. This CDR3 region has 16 residues. The germline V gene has CDR1 LNHDA and CDR2 SQIVND (reference sequence). CDR3 sequence: CASSIPGTVNTGELFF. DNA for the CDR3: TGTGCCAGTAGTATCCCCGGGACAGTAAACACCGGGGAGCTGTTTTTT.

Relative to its sample, this clonotype is medium-sized. The gene calls are TRBV27 and TRBJ1-1; TRBD1 matches 7 bases. The trim removed 6 bases at V and 1 base at J, leaving 5 bases unmatched. CDR1 and CDR2 from the germline V gene are MNHEY and SMNVEV (reference sequence). This CDR3 comprises 14 residues. In nucleotides, the CDR3 is TGTGCCAGCAGGAGACAGGGACCGAACACTGAAGCTTTCTTT. Translating gives CASRRQGPNTEAFF.

This clonotype was recorded many times. The chain joins TRBV27 to TRBJ2-7, with a weak D call TRBD2 (5 bases). The CDR3 length is 14 residues. The germline V gene encodes CDR1 MNHEY and CDR2 SMNVEV (reference sequence). Trimming removed 5 bases at V and 6 bases at J, with 17 bases between. CDR3 sequence (DNA): TGTGCCAGCAGTCCCGGGGTCTTGGCGGGCGAGCAGTACTTC. Encoded protein: CASSPGVLAGEQYF.

This clonotype ranks as medium-sized. The chain joins TRBV5-1 to TRBJ2-3; D gene unclear. There are 13 residues in the CDR3. Deletions cut 0 bases from V and 0 bases from J, with 2 bases between. Looked up from germline, CDR1 is SGHRS and CDR2 is YFSETQ. CDR3 nucleotides: TGCGCCAGCAGCTTGGGTAGCACAGATACGCAGTATTTT. Residues: CASSLGSTDTQYF.

This clonotype is judged medium-sized. The chain has TRBV20-1 and TRBJ1-2; tentatively, D is TRBD1 (6 bases). There are 12 residues in the CDR3. The germline V gene encodes CDR1 DFQATT and CDR2 SNEGSKA (reference sequence). Trimming cost V 4 bases and J 6 bases, with 12 bases left between them. The chain's CDR3 is CSAMAGANGYTF. The CDR3 DNA reads TGCAGTGCTATGGCGGGGGCAAATGGCTACACCTTC.

This clonotype is termed medium-sized. J is TRBJ1-1 and V is TRBV19, with a tentative D call TRBD1 (5 bases). This CDR3 has 14 residues. Germline-derived CDR1 and CDR2 are LNHDA and SQIVND (reference sequence). Trimming took 5 bases from V and 6 from J, leaving 16 bases between them. The CDR3 DNA is TGTGCCAGTAGTCCTTCAAGACAGATCCCTGAAGCTTTCTTT. It encodes CASSPSRQIPEAFF.